The T cell receptor beta chain under discussion was sequenced for a study of blood T cell repertoires in COVID-19. The wider study: The origin of the acute and convalescent COVID-19 samples was the United States, Italy and Spain. T cells, B-cell-depleted T cells, or PBMCs supplied cDNA or gDNA.

Source study methods: Counts of nucleated cells, estimated from reference gene primer amplification, were obtained. Assay used: immunoSEQ multiplex PCR; TCRdb lists only in-frame clones, some missing. The DNA gave D and trimming, while V, J and clone size come from that table. The sample has 75,000 to 95,000 clones, about 88% seen once. Trimming took 2 bases from V and 4 from J; bases not matched to a gene: 1. The CDR3 runs to 13 residues. Germline V gene lookup returns CDR1 MNHEY and CDR2 SVGAGI. The receptor was derived from an elderly woman with acute or convalescent COVID-19. The source material was peripheral blood. J is TRBJ1-1 and V is TRBV6-5; 7 bases line up with TRBD1. This CDR3 reads CASSYRQGTEAFF. CDR3 nucleotides: TGTGCCAGCAGTTACCGACAGGGCACTGAAGCTTTCTTT.